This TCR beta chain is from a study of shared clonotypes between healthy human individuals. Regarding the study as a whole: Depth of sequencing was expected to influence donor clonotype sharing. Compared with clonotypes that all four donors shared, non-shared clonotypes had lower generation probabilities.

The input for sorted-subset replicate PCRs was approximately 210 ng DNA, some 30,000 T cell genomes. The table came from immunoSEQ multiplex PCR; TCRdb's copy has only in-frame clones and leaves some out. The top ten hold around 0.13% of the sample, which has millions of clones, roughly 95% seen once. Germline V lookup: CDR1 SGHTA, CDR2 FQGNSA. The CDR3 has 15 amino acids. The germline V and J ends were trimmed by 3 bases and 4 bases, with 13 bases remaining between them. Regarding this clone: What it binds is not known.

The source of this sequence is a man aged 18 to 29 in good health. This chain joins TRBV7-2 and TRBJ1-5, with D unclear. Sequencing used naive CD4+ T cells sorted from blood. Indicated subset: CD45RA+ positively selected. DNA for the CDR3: TGTGCCAGCAGCTTTCGGGCAGTAGAGAATCAGCCCCAGCATTTT. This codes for CASSFRAVENQPQHF.